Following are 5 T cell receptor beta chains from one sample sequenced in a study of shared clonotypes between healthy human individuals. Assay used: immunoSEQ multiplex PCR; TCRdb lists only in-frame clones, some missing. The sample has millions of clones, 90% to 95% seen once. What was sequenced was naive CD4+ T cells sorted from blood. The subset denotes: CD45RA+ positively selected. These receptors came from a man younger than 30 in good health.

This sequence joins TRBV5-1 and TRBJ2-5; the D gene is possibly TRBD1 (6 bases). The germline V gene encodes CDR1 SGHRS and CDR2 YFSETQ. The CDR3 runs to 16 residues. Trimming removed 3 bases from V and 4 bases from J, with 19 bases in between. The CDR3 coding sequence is TGCGCCAGCAGCTATCCTATTAACAGGGTTGGAGAGACCCAGTACTTC. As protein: CASSYPINRVGETQYF.

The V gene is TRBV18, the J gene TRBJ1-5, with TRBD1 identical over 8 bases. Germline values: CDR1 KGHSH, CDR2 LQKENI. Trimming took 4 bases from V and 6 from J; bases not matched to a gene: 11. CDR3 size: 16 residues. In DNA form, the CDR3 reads TGTGCCAGCTCACGGGGATTGGACAGGGACGGTCAGCCCCAGCATTTT. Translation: CASSRGLDRDGQPQHF.

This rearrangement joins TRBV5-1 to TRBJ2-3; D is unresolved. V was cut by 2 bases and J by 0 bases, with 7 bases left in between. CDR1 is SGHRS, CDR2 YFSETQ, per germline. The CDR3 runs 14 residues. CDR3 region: CASSFHDSTDTQYF. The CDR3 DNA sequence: TGCGCCAGCAGCTTCCATGACAGCACAGATACGCAGTATTTT.

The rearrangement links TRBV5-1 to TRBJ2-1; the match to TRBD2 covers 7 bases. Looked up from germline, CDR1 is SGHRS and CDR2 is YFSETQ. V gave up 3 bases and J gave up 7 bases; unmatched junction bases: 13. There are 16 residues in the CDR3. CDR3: CASSSSGGTWRNEQFF. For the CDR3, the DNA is TGCGCCAGCAGCTCCTCGGGAGGCACCTGGCGGAATGAGCAGTTCTTC.

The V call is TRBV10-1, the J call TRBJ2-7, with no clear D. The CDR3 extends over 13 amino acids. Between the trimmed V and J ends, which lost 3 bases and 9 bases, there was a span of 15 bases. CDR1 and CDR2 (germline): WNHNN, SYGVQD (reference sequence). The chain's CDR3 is CASSESATLWQYF. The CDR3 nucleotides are TGCGCCAGCAGTGAATCGGCGACCTTATGGCAGTACTTC.